A single sample gave rise to the 22 T cell receptor beta chains below, sequenced in a study of cytomegalovirus exposure and HLA in healthy donors. A multiplex PCR was run with 60 Vbeta primers and 13 Jbeta primers. Data came from immunoSEQ multiplex PCR; TCRdb stores just in-frame clones and leaves some out. The table includes over 150,000 clones, about 80% detected once. Material: PBMCs. All receptors come from a young man in good health and CMV-seropositive.

V usage is TRBV5-1 and J usage is TRBJ1-2; the match to TRBD1 covers 8 bases. With 0 bases clipped from V and 8 bases from J, the junction kept 6 bases outside the gene matches. The germline gives CDR1 SGHRS, CDR2 YFSETQ. The CDR3 covers 14 residues. DNA of the CDR3: TGCGCCAGCAGCTTGGAGACAGGGGCTAACGGCTACACCTTC. Residues: CASSLETGANGYTF. The complete variable domain, with remaining parts taken from reference TRBV5-1 and TRBJ1-2, reads KAGVTQTPRYLIKTRGQQVTLSCSPISGHRSVSWYQQTPGQGLQFLFEYFSETQRNKGNFPGRFSGRQFSNSRSEMNVSTLELGDSALYLCASSLETGANGYTFGSGTRLTVV.

The V gene is TRBV6-5, the J gene TRBJ2-4, with 7 bases lining up with TRBD2. Germline V gives CDR1 MNHEY, CDR2 SVGAGI. V was clipped by 6 bases and J by 0 bases; unmatched bases: 5. The CDR3 spans 15 residues. The CDR3 is CASRVGGLAKNIQYF. In DNA, the CDR3 is TGTGCCAGCAGGGTGGGGGGGTTAGCCAAAAACATTCAGTACTTC.

The CDR3 protein is CASSLARSGTDTQYF. In DNA form, the CDR3 reads TGTGCCAGCAGCTTAGCCCGGTCAGGAACAGATACGCAGTATTTT. The rearrangement joins TRBV11-1 to TRBJ2-3, with D uncertain. This CDR3 comprises 15 residues. V lost 0 bases and J lost 3, with 10 bases in between. The germline V gene encodes CDR1 SGHAT and CDR2 FQDESV (reference sequence).

This chain joins TRBV6-1 and TRBJ2-7; D is possibly TRBD2 (6 bases). CDR3 length: 13 residues. Germline assignment: CDR1 MNHNS and CDR2 SASEGT. Between the trimmed V and J ends, which lost 10 bases and 2 bases, there was a span of 15 bases. CDR3 sequence reads: CATQGLSTYEQYF. The DNA of the CDR3 is TGTGCCACCCAGGGACTCTCTACCTACGAGCAGTACTTC.

The chain carries TRBV27 and TRBJ1-1; possibly TRBD1 for D (5 bases). Trimming took off 2 bases at V and 1 base at J, with 14 bases between the two ends. Germline V gene lookup returns CDR1 MNHEY and CDR2 SMNVEV (reference sequence). CDR3 length: 16 amino acids. The DNA of the CDR3 is TGTGCCAGCAGTTTAAGTGGGGCGCAGGGGAACACTGAAGCTTTCTTT. It is translated as CASSLSGAQGNTEAFF.

The chain links TRBV27 to TRBJ1-5, with 12 bases aligning to TRBD1. CDR3 length equals 15 residues. The V gene's germline CDR1 is MNHEY and CDR2 SMNVEV (reference sequence). The V and J ends lost 4 bases and 6 bases, in that order; junction bases with no gene match: 4. CDR3 nucleotides: TGTGCCAGCAGTTCCGGGACAGGGGGCCTTCAGCCCCAGCATTTT. This codes for CASSSGTGGLQPQHF.

The chain's CDR3 is CASSRDRGDTDTQYF. The CDR3 nucleotides read TGCGCCAGCAGCCGGGACAGGGGGGACACAGATACGCAGTATTTT. The rearrangement uses TRBV5-1 and TRBJ2-3; TRBD1 aligns across 11 bases. Germline assignment: CDR1 SGHRS and CDR2 YFSETQ. This CDR3 is built from 15 residues. The ends lost 4 bases at V and 2 bases at J; junction bases unmatched: 3. Variable domain in full (rest from reference TRBV5-1 and TRBJ2-3): KAGVTQTPRYLIKTRGQQVTLSCSPISGHRSVSWYQQTPGQGLQFLFEYFSETQRNKGNFPGRFSGRQFSNSRSEMNVSTLELGDSALYLCASSRDRGDTDTQYFGPGTRLTVL.

This clone came up a few times. The chain joins TRBV28 to TRBJ1-2; 7 nucleotides agree with TRBD1. The CDR3 has 15 residues. Germline V gene data show CDR1 as MDHEN and CDR2 as SYDVKM. Trimming removed 5 bases from V and 5 bases from J; junction bases left unmatched: 11. This chain's CDR3 is CASSERTGLSYGYTF. The CDR3 DNA sequence: TGTGCCAGCAGTGAAAGGACAGGACTCTCATATGGCTACACCTTC.

The V call is TRBV5-1, the J call TRBJ2-1; 12 bases fit TRBD1. CDR1 is SGHRS and CDR2 is YFSETQ in the germline V gene. Trimming removed 3 bases from V and 6 bases from J; junction bases left unmatched: 4. This CDR3 is built from 15 residues. CDR3 sequence (DNA): TGCGCCAGCAGCTCCGGGACAGGGGGCATCAATGAGCAGTTCTTC. As protein: CASSSGTGGINEQFF.

This clone was seen only a few times. The chain combines TRBV18 with TRBJ2-7; unclear D gene. The CDR3 contains 14 residues. Germline values: CDR1 KGHSH, CDR2 LQKENI. V was clipped by 1 base and J by 0 bases, with 7 bases between them. The CDR3, as DNA: TGTGCCAGCTCACCACAATACAGCTCCTACGAGCAGTACTTC. Encoded protein: CASSPQYSSYEQYF.

V is TRBV6-6 and J is TRBJ1-1; maybe TRBD1 (6 bases). The CDR3 length is 16 residues. V dropped 6 bases and J dropped 3 bases, with 20 bases sitting between them. Germline CDR1 MNHNY, CDR2 SVGAGI (reference sequence). CDR3 protein: CASSRTPTGIDTEAFF. The CDR3 DNA reads as TGTGCCAGCAGCCGTACCCCCACAGGGATCGACACTGAAGCTTTCTTT.

This chain links TRBV30 with TRBJ1-2; perhaps TRBD1 as D (6 bases). Germline values: CDR1 GTSNPN, CDR2 SVGIG (reference sequence). V lost 0 bases and J lost 4, with 6 bases in between. This CDR3 is built from 12 residues. DNA of the CDR3: TGTGCCTGGAGTGTACAGGGCTATGGCTACACCTTC. This codes for CAWSVQGYGYTF.

This chain links TRBV7-9 with TRBJ1-1; 7 positions agree with TRBD1. The length of the CDR3 is 14 residues. The germline CDR1 and CDR2 sequences are SEHNR and FQNEAQ (reference sequence). V was clipped by 5 bases and J by 10 bases; unmatched bases: 13. This CDR3 is CASSPQQDRPRAFF. CDR3 coding DNA: TGTGCCAGCAGCCCGCAGCAGGACAGGCCTCGAGCTTTCTTT.

This sequence joins TRBV2 and TRBJ2-5, with D possibly matching TRBD1 (5 bases). Germline V CDR1 and CDR2: SNHLY, FYNNEI. This CDR3 comprises 14 residues. V was clipped by 4 bases and J by 4 bases, with 13 bases between them. CDR3 loop: CASSGFRAGETQYF. CDR3 nucleotide sequence: TGTGCCAGCAGTGGATTCAGGGCTGGAGAGACCCAGTACTTC.

This clone is a singleton in its sample. The rearrangement links TRBV28 to TRBJ2-7, with 8 bases that match TRBD1. V shed 7 bases and J 4 bases; nucleotides not matched to a gene: 9. The CDR3 spans 14 residues. Germline CDR1 and CDR2: MDHEN and SYDVKM. The CDR3 loop reads CASIQGQEKYEQYF. The CDR3 bases are TGTGCCAGCATCCAGGGACAGGAGAAGTACGAGCAGTACTTC. Using reference TRBV28 and TRBJ2-7 for the parts outside the CDR3, the full variable domain is DVKVTQSSRYLVKRTGEKVFLECVQDMDHENMFWYRQDPGLGLRLIYFSYDVKMKEKGDIPEGYSVSREKKERFSLILESASTNQTSMYLCASIQGQEKYEQYFGPGTRLTVT.

This rearrangement joins TRBV28 to TRBJ1-2; no definite D call. CDR3 length: 13 residues. Between the trimmed V and J ends, which lost 6 bases and 2 bases, there was a span of 10 bases. Germline V lookup: CDR1 MDHEN, CDR2 SYDVKM. CDR3 DNA sequence: TGTGCCAGCAGGGTCACACCGAACTATGGCTACACCTTC. It codes for CASRVTPNYGYTF.

This clone was seen a few times. The gene calls are TRBV19 and TRBJ2-7; 7 bases match TRBD1. The CDR3 is made up of 14 amino acids. V shed 7 bases and J 2 bases; nucleotides not matched to a gene: 8. Looked up from germline, CDR1 is LNHDA and CDR2 is SQIVND (reference sequence). CDR3 sequence (DNA): TGTGCCAGTACACCAACAGGGGATCCCTACGAGCAGTACTTC. Its translation: CASTPTGDPYEQYF.

The CDR3 loop is CASNQARKNNEQFF. The CDR3 nucleotides read TGTGCCAGCAACCAAGCGAGGAAGAACAATGAGCAGTTCTTC. The gene calls are TRBV6-1 and TRBJ2-1; D is unresolved. V lost 7 bases and J 5 bases, leaving 15 bases between the germline ends. Germline CDR1 and CDR2: MNHNS and SASEGT. This CDR3 has 14 residues.

The V and J genes are TRBV27 and TRBJ1-6, with 7 bases fitting TRBD1. Germline CDR1 is MNHEY and CDR2 is SMNVEV (reference sequence). J was trimmed by 2 bases and V by 5 bases; bases with no gene match: 6. The CDR3 loop spans 16 amino acids. The CDR3 DNA is TGTGCCAGCAGTACTAAGGGACAGACCTATAATTCACCCCTCCACTTT. It specifies CASSTKGQTYNSPLHF.

The chain is built from TRBV5-1 and TRBJ2-5; TRBD2 might be the D (6 bases). The germline V gene encodes CDR1 SGHRS and CDR2 YFSETQ. CDR3 size: 16 residues. V was clipped by 0 bases and J by 1 base, with 13 bases between them. For the CDR3, the DNA is TGCGCCAGCAGCTTGGATGCCGGGGGACCCCAAGAGACCCAGTACTTC. Residues: CASSLDAGGPQETQYF.

The chain recombines TRBV9 with TRBJ2-7; 10 bases map to TRBD2. The CDR3 runs to 15 residues. V lost 3 bases to trimming and J lost 2 bases; unmatched junction nucleotides: 5. The germline gives CDR1 SGDLS, CDR2 YYNGEE. The CDR3 region is CASSASGGAAYEQYF. The DNA for the CDR3 is TGTGCCAGCAGCGCGAGCGGGGGGGCCGCCTACGAGCAGTACTTC.

V is TRBV5-4 and J is TRBJ2-7; D is perhaps TRBD1 (5 bases). The V end was cut by 4 bases, the J end by 6 bases, with 14 bases between. Germline V gene data show CDR1 as SGHNT and CDR2 as YYREEE (reference sequence). This CDR3 has 13 amino acids. CDR3 residues: CASSGPGFGEQYF. The CDR3 DNA follows: TGTGCCAGCAGCGGGCCAGGGTTCGGCGAGCAGTACTTC.